This TCR beta chain was documented in a study of siplizumab effects on memory and regulatory T cells (dated by TCRdb to 2018 to 2020). General notes on the study: The study examined how the anti-CD2 antibody siplizumab affects alloreactive T-cell subsets in allogeneic mixed lymphocyte reactions built from human PBMCs.

Beyond this particular receptor, the publication reports: In reactions with siplizumab, an average of about 62% of mappable alloreactive CD4+ clones were Treg-derived, compared with 26.9% in control reactions. Unstimulated naive T cells appeared to be more diverse than memory T cells, and naive cells seemed to make a substantial contribution to the alloresponse. Whether proliferating Tregs from siplizumab cultures were suppressive was not functionally confirmed. Roughly 75-95% of proliferating CD4+ or CD8+ clones could not be assigned a naive or memory phenotype. Because sequences at frequencies below about 10^-5 were poorly captured, only a minor fraction of alloreactive clones could be mapped back to unstimulated subsets. The cumulative frequency of alloreactive sequences traceable to unstimulated CD4+ memory T cells was significantly reduced by siplizumab.

Sorted unstimulated T cells and proliferating T cells recovered from mixed lymphocyte reactions were subjected to TCRbeta CDR3 sequencing. Fresh whole blood from fewer than 11 HLA-typed healthy donors was used to isolate PBMCs. To map where alloreactive clones came from, unstimulated CD4+ regulatory T cells were FACS-sorted. The protocol used for the library was the immunoSEQ multiplex PCR assay. Around 94,000 TCR templates per sample were assayed on the deep sequencing platform. Genomic DNA extracted from sorted T cells was used for TCRbeta CDR3 sequencing. The study's own analysis went as follows. Clonal analysis of TCRbeta CDR3 data was done in the R programming language. Comparing unstimulated samples against CFSE-low samples taken after the reaction was how alloreactive CD4+ and CD8+ clones were defined. Regulatory or non-regulatory origin was assigned to alloreactive CD4+ clones by matching of sequences to sorted unstimulated Treg and non-Treg repertoires. TCRdb limited this immuneACCESS table to in-frame rearrangements with V and J called. A share of clones is missing; checked studies link under half to unresolved V genes, and the rest is unexplained. The V and J calls and clone size come from that table; D and trimming were worked out from the DNA. In all, the sample holds some 100,000 clones, and around 95% of those were seen once. The biggest ten clones account for roughly 0.61% of the sample.

As concerns this clone: Its antigen is still unknown. No base quality values were provided; no much bigger clone lies one nucleotide off.

The CDR3 measures 14 amino acids from cysteine to phenylalanine. The only DNA kept is the CDR3, 42 bases in frame from the first base. The germline V gene (reference sequence) supplies CDR1 SGHNT and CDR2 YYREEE. Trimming costs V 4 bases and J 3 bases, and their ends lie 12 bases apart. The origin of this receptor is a human donor in good health. Source material: Tregs sorted from blood. The sequence joins TRBV5-4 to TRBJ2-3; no D gene is confidently identified. The CDR3 region has the sequence CASSPIPSTDTQYF. The DNA is as follows: TGTGCCAGCAGCCCAATCCCTTCGACAGATACGCAGTATTTT.